These 31 T cell receptor beta chains share one sample of origin, sequenced in a study of response to subunit inactivated influenza vaccine. One entry per CDR3 protein results from TCRdb running MiXCR on the RT-PCR reads. In the table there are about 480,000 distinct CDR3 sequences, about an eighth of which are singletons. The sequencing used PBMCs from blood, collected 40 to 50 days after vaccination. These TCRs come from a man over 45 who received an inactivated influenza vaccine.

V usage is TRBV19 and J usage is TRBJ2-5; 7 positions agree with TRBD1. The CDR3 is 19 residues long. Germline V lookup: CDR1 LNHDA, CDR2 SQIVND (reference sequence). V was clipped by 3 bases and J by 4 bases; unmatched bases: 20. Written as DNA, the CDR3 is TGTGCCAGTAGTATTGGTTGGATCGATAGGACAGGACAGAGAGAGACCCAGTACTTC. Protein product: CASSIGWIDRTGQRETQYF.

This chain joins TRBV27 and TRBJ2-7; 7 nucleotides agree with TRBD1. The CDR3 is 18 residues long. V dropped 1 base and J dropped 5; count of bases not matched to a gene: 17. Germline V CDR1 and CDR2: MNHEY, SMNVEV (reference sequence). CDR3 region: CASSLFGTEEGRKHEQYF. The CDR3 DNA reads TGTGCCAGCAGTTTATTCGGGACAGAGGAAGGTAGGAAGCACGAGCAGTACTTC.

The chain combines TRBV14 with TRBJ2-1; a possible D gene is TRBD2 (5 bases). CDR3 length equals 12 residues. V lost 4 bases and J 13 bases, leaving 14 bases between the germline ends. Germline V CDR1 and CDR2: SGHDN, FVKESK. CDR3 bases: TGTGCCAGCAGCCGGGGAGATAGAGGACAGTTCTTC. Amino acid sequence: CASSRGDRGQFF.

This clonotype was seen many times. The chain carries TRBV29-1 and TRBJ2-2; TRBD1 matches 7 bases. Germline CDR1 is SQVTM and CDR2 is ANQGSEA. V lost 0 bases and J lost 6; bases outside the gene matches: 7. CDR3 length: 15 residues. CDR3 coding DNA: TGCAGCGTTGAAGAGAGGGGACAGCCTTCCGGGGAGCTGTTTTTT. Translating it yields CSVEERGQPSGELFF.

This clonotype has a handful of counts. The V gene is TRBV24-1, the J gene TRBJ2-1; the match to TRBD1 covers 10 bases. CDR1 and CDR2 (germline): KGHDR, SFDVKD. The CDR3 is 17 residues long. V shed 9 bases, J shed 5 bases, and the junction held 15 bases outside the gene matches. The CDR3 sequence is CATSGQGQSKTHNEQFF. The CDR3 DNA follows: TGTGCCACCTCGGGACAGGGGCAATCTAAGACACACAATGAGCAGTTCTTC.

This clonotype was found many times. This rearrangement joins TRBV29-1 to TRBJ2-5; D is ambiguous. Germline V gene data show CDR1 as SQVTM and CDR2 as ANQGSEA. V lost 4 bases to trimming and J lost 2 bases, with 11 bases between them. The CDR3 runs to 13 residues. As DNA, the CDR3 is TGCAGCGTTGTCTCCGGCTATCAAGAGACCCAGTACTTC. Amino acids: CSVVSGYQETQYF.

The chain's CDR3 is CASRTPGSGKSSETQYF. CDR3 nucleotides: TGTGCCAGCAGAACCCCTGGTAGCGGGAAATCTAGCGAGACCCAGTACTTC. The rearrangement links TRBV6-6 to TRBJ2-5; 8 nucleotides line up with TRBD2. Per the germline V gene, CDR1 is MNHNY and CDR2 is SVGAGI (reference sequence). The CDR3 runs to 17 residues. With 6 bases clipped from V and 5 bases from J, the junction kept 17 bases outside the gene matches.

The chain combines TRBV20-1 with TRBJ2-7; tentatively, D is TRBD1 (6 bases). The CDR3 is 16 residues long. Germline V CDR1 and CDR2: DFQATT, SNEGSKA (reference sequence). V was shortened by 7 bases and J by 3 bases, with 25 bases between the two germline ends. The CDR3 spells CSVQGSGIRKGYEQYF. CDR3 nucleotide sequence: TGCAGTGTACAGGGAAGTGGCATTCGAAAGGGCTACGAGCAGTACTTC.

This clonotype was seen only a few times. The rearrangement joins TRBV6-1 to TRBJ2-1, with D perhaps matching TRBD2 (6 bases). CDR1 MNHNS and CDR2 SASEGT come from the germline V gene. This CDR3 contains 14 residues. Trimming shortened V by 6 bases and J by 3 bases, and 12 bases separated the two germline ends. Written as DNA, the CDR3 is TGTGCCAGCAGCATGGGGGGTTTCTACAATGAGCAGTTCTTC. Amino acids: CASSMGGFYNEQFF.

This clonotype has at least ten counts. The V and J genes are TRBV29-1 and TRBJ2-7; 13 nucleotides line up with TRBD2. This CDR3 is 14 amino acids long. After removal of 1 base from V and 6 bases from J, the junction contained 3 bases not matched to a gene. Germline V gene data show CDR1 as SQVTM and CDR2 as ANQGSEA. The CDR3 reads CSVEARLAGGEQYF. The CDR3 DNA reads as TGCAGCGTTGAAGCGAGACTAGCGGGAGGCGAGCAGTACTTC.

This clonotype was counted at least ten times. J is TRBJ1-2 and V is TRBV20-1; tentatively, D is TRBD1 (5 bases). Germline V gene lookup returns CDR1 DFQATT and CDR2 SNEGSKA (reference sequence). Trimming took off 3 bases at V and 7 bases at J, with 18 bases between the two ends. The CDR3 contains 14 residues. The CDR3 here is CSARNRNGSAGYTF. DNA of the CDR3: TGCAGTGCTAGGAACAGGAACGGGTCCGCTGGCTACACCTTC.

This clonotype occurred many times. CDR3 DNA: TGCAGTGCTAGCCCCCCCCTAGGACTTGCCAATTGGGGCAATCAGCCCCAGCATTTT. Encoded protein: CSASPPLGLANWGNQPQHF. The chain combines TRBV20-1 with TRBJ1-5, with D uncertain. Trimming stripped 3 bases from V and 2 bases from J, with 26 bases between. CDR3 length: 19 residues. Germline lookup yields CDR1 DFQATT and CDR2 SNEGSKA (reference sequence).

This clonotype was observed a handful of times. The V and J genes are TRBV5-1 and TRBJ2-7; D is perhaps TRBD2 (6 bases). V dropped 2 bases and J dropped 7 bases, with 10 bases sitting between them. CDR1 and CDR2 (germline): SGHRS, YFSETQ. This CDR3 is built from 12 residues. The CDR3, as DNA: TGCGCCAGCAGCTTCCTGGGGGGTGAGCAGTACTTC. The encoded protein is CASSFLGGEQYF.

This clonotype was counted between two and nine times. The V and J genes are TRBV12-3 or TRBV12-4 and TRBJ1-5; D perhaps matches TRBD1 (5 bases). V dropped 0 bases and J dropped 6 bases, with 9 bases sitting between them. The length of the CDR3 is 14 residues. CDR3 bases: TGTGCCAGCAGTTTAGCAGGGGTGGTTCAGCCCCAGCATTTT. It codes for CASSLAGVVQPQHF.

CDR3 DNA: TGTGCCAGCAGCCGTCCCAAAGGGGCTAACTATGGCTACACCTTC. It yields the protein CASSRPKGANYGYTF. The V call is TRBV11-2, the J call TRBJ1-2; D may be TRBD1 (5 bases). Trimming shortened V by 5 bases and J by 0 bases, and 13 bases separated the two germline ends. Germline-derived CDR1 and CDR2 are SGHAT and FQNNGV. The CDR3 is 15 residues long.

This clonotype was detected only a few times. V gene TRBV12-3 or TRBV12-4 combines with J gene TRBJ2-7; the D gene is possibly TRBD1 (5 bases). CDR3 size: 12 residues. V was cut by 6 bases and J by 1 base, with 7 bases left in between. CDR3 in amino acids: CASRGPSYEQYF. The DNA of the CDR3 is TGTGCCAGCAGGGGGCCTTCCTACGAGCAGTACTTC.

In this sample, this clonotype turned up a few times. The chain uses TRBV6-5 and TRBJ2-7; D may be TRBD2 (6 bases). CDR1 is MNHEY and CDR2 is SVGAGI in the germline V gene. CDR3 length: 17 residues. Trimming removed 2 bases at V and 2 bases at J, with 19 bases between. CDR3 DNA sequence: TGTGCCAGCAGTTACCCCTCACACGGGGCGGGGCCCTACGAGCAGTACTTC. Translation gives CASSYPSHGAGPYEQYF.

V is TRBV20-1 and J is TRBJ2-2; 8 nucleotides agree with TRBD1. This CDR3 is built from 17 residues. V lost 6 bases, J lost 4 bases, and 16 bases stayed unmatched. Germline CDR1 is DFQATT and CDR2 is SNEGSKA (reference sequence). The CDR3 DNA is TGCAGTGCGTCCGGGACAGGCCGGTTTCTCACCACCGGGGAGCTGTTTTTT. This codes for CSASGTGRFLTTGELFF.

The rearrangement links TRBV12-3 or TRBV12-4 to TRBJ1-1, with 9 positions matching TRBD1. The CDR3 totals 15 residues. With 6 bases clipped from V and 3 bases from J, the junction kept 8 bases outside the gene matches. The CDR3 loop is CASRIGTGLYTEAFF. The CDR3 DNA is TGTGCCAGCAGGATCGGGACAGGGCTGTACACTGAAGCTTTCTTT.

Only a few counts were recorded for this clonotype. The rearrangement links TRBV5-5 to TRBJ1-1; TRBD1 matches at 12 bases. The J segment lost 5 bases and the V segment lost 4 bases, leaving 3 bases of the junction unmatched. Germline loops: CDR1 SGHKS, CDR2 YYEKEE (reference sequence). The CDR3 consists of 14 residues. This CDR3 is CASSRDRGRTEAFF. The CDR3 nucleotides are TGTGCCAGCAGCAGGGACAGGGGGCGAACTGAAGCTTTCTTT.

The chain combines TRBV4-2 with TRBJ2-3; 9 bases align to TRBD2. The CDR3 runs 15 residues. V dropped 1 base and J dropped 4; count of bases not matched to a gene: 3. CDR1 and CDR2 (germline): LGHNA, YNFKEQ. The CDR3 region is CASSQGSGSADTQYF. The CDR3 DNA follows: TGTGCCAGCAGCCAAGGTAGCGGGAGTGCAGATACGCAGTATTTT.

The rearrangement links TRBV6-5 to TRBJ2-3; D unresolved. This CDR3 is built from 14 residues. Trimming cost V 2 bases and J 0 bases, with 6 bases left between them. Germline CDR1 and CDR2: MNHEY and SVGAGI. CDR3 sequence (DNA): TGTGCCAGCAGTTACGGGGTGAGCACAGATACGCAGTATTTT. Encoded protein: CASSYGVSTDTQYF.

The chain combines TRBV25-1 with TRBJ2-3; TRBD2 matches 8 bases. J lost 10 bases, V lost 1 base, and 13 bases had no gene match. CDR1 and CDR2 from the germline V gene are MGHDK and SYGVNS. The CDR3 totals 16 residues. The CDR3 spells CASSESAGGSSFAQYF. The CDR3 DNA reads as TGTGCCAGCAGTGAATCCGCGGGGGGCAGCAGCTTTGCGCAGTATTTT.

The chain links TRBV3-1 to TRBJ2-7; no firm D call. Trimming removed 1 base from V and 2 bases from J, with 12 bases in between. The CDR3 length is 15 residues. Germline V gives CDR1 LGHDT, CDR2 YNNKEL (reference sequence). CDR3 DNA sequence: TGTGCCAGCAGCCAAGTTCCCCAGGCTACCTACGAGCAGTACTTC. As protein: CASSQVPQATYEQYF.

This clonotype was seen a handful of times. The rearrangement links TRBV28 to TRBJ2-1; D gene unclear. The V end was cut by 3 bases, the J end by 0 bases, with 9 bases between. The CDR3 is made up of 15 amino acids. Per the germline V gene, CDR1 is MDHEN and CDR2 is SYDVKM. The CDR3 nucleotides read TGTGCCAGCAGTTTGTGGAGTAGCTCCTACAATGAGCAGTTCTTC. Residues: CASSLWSSSYNEQFF. Together with reference TRBV28 and TRBJ2-1, the CDR3 gives the full variable domain: DVKVTQSSRYLVKRTGEKVFLECVQDMDHENMFWYRQDPGLGLRLIYFSYDVKMKEKGDIPEGYSVSREKKERFSLILESASTNQTSMYLCASSLWSSSYNEQFFGPGTRLTVL.

Only a few counts were recorded for this clonotype. The chain recombines TRBV15 with TRBJ2-7; D assignment may be TRBD1 or TRBD2 (6 bases each). The CDR3 consists of 17 residues. In germline, CDR1 is LNHNV, CDR2 YYDKDF (reference sequence). Trimming shortened V by 2 bases and J by 4 bases, and 21 bases separated the two germline ends. DNA for the CDR3: TGTGCCACCAGCAGATCGCTTCGGGGGCTTTTCGCATACGAGCAGTACTTC. Protein product: CATSRSLRGLFAYEQYF. Together with reference TRBV15 and TRBJ2-7, the CDR3 gives the full variable domain: DAMVIQNPRYQVTQFGKPVTLSCSQTLNHNVMYWYQQKSSQAPKLLFHYYDKDFNNEADTPDNFQSRRPNTSFCFLDIRSPGLGDTAMYLCATSRSLRGLFAYEQYFGPGTRLTVT.

The chain employs TRBV6-1 and TRBJ1-2; 7 nucleotides align to TRBD1. The J segment lost 8 bases and the V segment lost 4 bases, leaving 13 bases of the junction unmatched. Germline lookup yields CDR1 MNHNS and CDR2 SASEGT. The CDR3 is 15 amino acids. For the CDR3, the DNA is TGTGCCAGCAGTGCCCAGAACAGGGGATCGGTGGGCTACACCTTC. This encodes CASSAQNRGSVGYTF.

This clonotype has only a few counts. The J gene is TRBJ2-5, the V gene TRBV7-8, with 8 bases lining up with TRBD2. The trim removed 5 bases at V and 3 bases at J, leaving 11 bases unmatched. This CDR3 contains 16 residues. Germline lookup yields CDR1 SGHVS and CDR2 FQNEAQ. The CDR3 loop is CASSPQAGVFEETQYF. CDR3 in DNA: TGTGCCAGCAGCCCCCAAGCGGGAGTCTTTGAAGAGACCCAGTACTTC.

This clonotype came up a few times. V usage is TRBV29-1 and J usage is TRBJ2-1; 8 nucleotides match TRBD2. The germline V gene encodes CDR1 SQVTM and CDR2 ANQGSEA. This CDR3 is 14 amino acids long. Unmatched junction bases numbered 4, after V lost 3 bases and J lost 3 bases. The CDR3 DNA sequence: TGCAGCGTTGATCAGCGGGAGTTCTACAATGAGCAGTTCTTC. Its protein product is CSVDQREFYNEQFF.

This clonotype was seen ten or more times. One end of the junction fails to match germline, which may point to a read error. The gene calls are TRBV6-1 and TRBJ2-1; 10 nucleotides agree with TRBD2. The CDR3 has 15 amino acids. Germline-derived CDR1 and CDR2 are MNHNS and SASEGT. The CDR3 is CASREASGSANEQFF. The DNA for the CDR3 is TGTGCCAGCAGGGAAGCTAGCGGGAGCGCCAATGAGCAGTTCTTC.

This clonotype was detected a few times. V and J are TRBV10-3 and TRBJ2-1; 11 bases line up with TRBD1. The J segment lost 4 bases and the V segment lost 6 bases, leaving 5 bases of the junction unmatched. Germline V CDR1 and CDR2: ENHRY, SYGVKD. The CDR3 runs to 15 residues. The CDR3 reads CAIRRTGGSYNEQFF. In nucleotides, the CDR3 is TGTGCCATCAGAAGGACAGGGGGCTCGTACAATGAGCAGTTCTTC.